A single sample gave rise to the 6 T cell receptor beta chains below, sequenced in a study of CD8 T cells in Susac syndrome. When the RNA was reverse transcribed, random hexamers were used with an input of roughly 0.45 to 1 ug. TCRdb reanalysed the immunoSEQ multiplex PCR reads using MiXCR and keeps one entry per CDR3 protein. Of over 150,000 distinct CDR3 sequences listed, approximately 94% are singletons. The sequenced sample was CD4+ T cells from PBMCs. These receptor sequences come from a human donor with Susac syndrome.

V and J are TRBV12-3 or TRBV12-4 and TRBJ2-3; D not resolved. The CDR3 is made up of 15 amino acids. V shed 5 bases and J shed 1 base, with 13 bases lying between them. The DNA of the CDR3 is TGTGCCAGCAGTCCTACAAGGGCCCGCACAGATACGCAGTATTTT. Translation: CASSPTRARTDTQYF.

CDR3 sequence (DNA): TGTGCCACCAGTGAAGGGGGGGGCACTGAAGCTTTCTTT. This translates into CATSEGGGTEAFF. This chain connects TRBV24-1 to TRBJ1-1, with D maybe TRBD1 (6 bases). Germline lookup yields CDR1 KGHDR and CDR2 SFDVKD. CDR3 length equals 13 residues. Trimming shortened V by 4 bases and J by 4 bases, and 9 bases separated the two germline ends.

J is TRBJ2-1 and V is TRBV20-1; 8 bases are a match to TRBD2. This CDR3 is 16 amino acids long. Germline trimming cut 5 bases from V and 5 bases from J; bases unmatched to any gene: 14. Germline-derived CDR1 and CDR2 are DFQATT and SNEGSKA (reference sequence). This CDR3 is CSAFITGLGGDNEQFF. As DNA, the CDR3 is TGCAGTGCTTTCATTACGGGACTAGGTGGGGACAATGAGCAGTTCTTC.

The chain uses TRBV5-1 and TRBJ2-5, with 9 bases aligning to TRBD1. This CDR3 is 18 amino acids long. J gave up 2 bases and V 1 base, and 12 bases lay outside the gene matches. Germline V gene lookup returns CDR1 SGHRS and CDR2 YFSETQ. The CDR3 loop is CASSLLAGQGGGQETQYF. DNA of the CDR3: TGCGCCAGCAGCTTGCTCGCGGGACAGGGAGGGGGTCAAGAGACCCAGTACTTC.

The genes are TRBV30 and TRBJ2-7, with 13 bases matching TRBD2. Germline V gene sequence: CDR1 GTSNPN, CDR2 SVGIG (reference sequence). The CDR3 consists of 19 residues. J lost 6 bases, V lost 2 bases, and 19 bases had no gene match. The chain's CDR3 is CAWSPRGLAGHQSLREQYF. CDR3 DNA sequence: TGTGCCTGGAGTCCCAGGGGACTAGCGGGACACCAGTCGCTACGCGAGCAGTACTTC.

This clonotype was recorded only once. The CDR3 sequence: CASGSGTGETQYF. The CDR3 DNA sequence: TGTGCTAGTGGATCAGGGACGGGGGAGACCCAGTACTTC. The rearrangement uses TRBV12-5 and TRBJ2-5; D possibly uses TRBD1 or TRBD2 (5 bases each). The CDR3 spans 13 residues. Between the trimmed V and J ends, which lost 6 bases and 5 bases, there was a span of 13 bases. Germline V lookup: CDR1 LGHNT, CDR2 FRNRAP. Complete variable domain (other parts from reference TRBV12-5 and TRBJ2-5): DARVTQTPRHKVTEMGQEVTMRCQPILGHNTVFWYRQTMMQGLELLAYFRNRAPLDDSGMPKDRFSAEMPDATLATLKIQPSEPRDSAVYFCASGSGTGETQYFGPGTRLLVL.